The rows below give T cell receptor beta chains drawn from one sample of a study of blood T cell repertoires in COVID-19. TCRdb's table, derived via immunoSEQ multiplex PCR, lists solely in-frame clones and lacks some. The sample has 200,000 to 300,000 clones, 85% seen once. The sequenced material came from peripheral blood. The source is a woman aged 60-75 years with active or convalescent COVID-19. Each CDR3 is given with its conserved first and last residue. The order of the fields is V gene, clone size, J gene, D gene, CDR3 protein, CDR3 DNA. The D gene is left open where the match is weak. Clone sizes are given selectively: once, few, many, or a class where the clone is expanded.

V gene: TRBV7-7
clone size: -
J gene: TRBJ2-7
D gene: TRBD1
CDR3 protein: CASSLVGTGSYEQYF
CDR3 DNA: TGTGCTAGCAGCTTAGTTGGGACAGGGAGCTACGAGCAGTACTTC

V gene: TRBV1
clone size: -
J gene: TRBJ2-7
D gene: -
CDR3 protein: CTSSQGVGLHYEQYF
CDR3 DNA: TGCACCAGCAGCCAAGGTGTAGGACTACATTACGAGCAGTACTTC

V gene: TRBV7-9
clone size: -
J gene: TRBJ2-1
D gene: -
CDR3 protein: CASSPLRGGSYNEQFF
CDR3 DNA: TGTGCCAGCAGCCCATTAAGAGGGGGCTCCTACAATGAGCAGTTCTTC

V gene: TRBV10-3
clone size: few
J gene: TRBJ1-2
D gene: -
CDR3 protein: CAISQDLGIGYTF
CDR3 DNA: TGTGCCATCAGTCAGGACTTAGGGATTGGCTACACCTTC

V gene: TRBV2
clone size: -
J gene: TRBJ2-3
D gene: -
CDR3 protein: CASIEGGLGTDTQYF
CDR3 DNA: TGTGCCAGCATTGAGGGGGGTTTGGGCACAGATACGCAGTATTTT

V gene: TRBV4-1
clone size: once
J gene: TRBJ2-7
D gene: TRBD2
CDR3 protein: CASSQDLAGAVEQYF
CDR3 DNA: TGCGCCAGCAGCCAAGATCTAGCGGGAGCGGTGGAGCAGTACTTC

V gene: TRBV3-1/TRBV3-2
clone size: -
J gene: TRBJ2-1
D gene: TRBD2
CDR3 protein: CASSQDPGGPSYNEQFF
CDR3 DNA: TGTGCCAGCAGCCAAGATCCGGGGGGGCCCTCCTACAATGAGCAGTTCTTC

V gene: TRBV11-2
clone size: once
J gene: TRBJ2-7
D gene: -
CDR3 protein: CASSHTGLKSYEQYF
CDR3 DNA: TGTGCCAGCAGCCATACAGGGCTGAAGTCCTACGAGCAGTACTTC

V gene: TRBV6-4
clone size: -
J gene: TRBJ2-1
D gene: TRBD2
CDR3 protein: CASSEGRGGNEQFF
CDR3 DNA: TGTGCCAGCAGTGAGGGCCGGGGGGGGAATGAGCAGTTCTTC

V gene: TRBV7-9
clone size: -
J gene: TRBJ1-2
D gene: TRBD1
CDR3 protein: CASSRNRGAETF
CDR3 DNA: TGTGCCAGCAGCCGAAACAGGGGGGCCGAGACCTTC

V gene: TRBV5-1
clone size: -
J gene: TRBJ2-3
D gene: TRBD2
CDR3 protein: CASSSSGSTNTDTQYF
CDR3 DNA: TGCGCCAGCAGTTCTAGCGGGTCCACAAACACAGATACGCAGTATTTT

V gene: TRBV28
clone size: -
J gene: TRBJ1-5
D gene: TRBD1
CDR3 protein: CASSFLLRTGGSGSNQPQHF
CDR3 DNA: TGTGCCAGCAGTTTTTTATTACGGACAGGGGGCTCTGGGAGCAATCAGCCCCAGCATTTT

V gene: TRBV5-1
clone size: -
J gene: TRBJ2-7
D gene: -
CDR3 protein: CASSFAGLSSYEQYF
CDR3 DNA: TGCGCCAGCAGCTTTGCGGGGTTGAGCTCCTACGAGCAGTACTTC

V gene: TRBV18
clone size: -
J gene: TRBJ1-2
D gene: TRBD1
CDR3 protein: CASSPGTGNYGYTF
CDR3 DNA: TGTGCCAGCTCACCCGGGACAGGGAACTATGGCTACACCTTC

V gene: TRBV6-5
clone size: -
J gene: TRBJ2-4
D gene: -
CDR3 protein: CASSPRTGRGQYF
CDR3 DNA: TGTGCCAGCAGCCCCAGGACAGGGAGGGGTCAGTACTTC

V gene: TRBV19
clone size: -
J gene: TRBJ2-1
D gene: TRBD2
CDR3 protein: CASSRGGRDEQFF
CDR3 DNA: TGTGCCAGTAGTCGTGGCGGGAGGGACGAGCAGTTCTTC

V gene: TRBV29-1
clone size: many
J gene: TRBJ1-2
D gene: TRBD1
CDR3 protein: CSVGGQGDYGYTF
CDR3 DNA: TGCAGCGTTGGAGGACAGGGAGACTATGGCTACACCTTC

V gene: TRBV20-1
clone size: once
J gene: TRBJ1-1
D gene: -
CDR3 protein: CSASRSSTEAFF
CDR3 DNA: TGCAGTGCTAGTCGGTCGAGCACTGAAGCTTTCTTT

V gene: TRBV10-3
clone size: -
J gene: TRBJ1-1
D gene: TRBD1
CDR3 protein: CAISERTGGNTEAFF
CDR3 DNA: TGTGCCATCAGTGAGCGGACAGGGGGGAACACTGAAGCTTTCTTT

V gene: TRBV27
clone size: -
J gene: TRBJ2-1
D gene: TRBD2
CDR3 protein: CASSFSSGRVPFEQFF
CDR3 DNA: TGTGCCAGCAGTTTCTCTAGCGGGAGGGTCCCTTTTGAGCAGTTCTTC

V gene: TRBV4-1
clone size: -
J gene: TRBJ2-7
D gene: -
CDR3 protein: CASSKTHPGAYEQYF
CDR3 DNA: TGCGCCAGCAGCAAGACCCATCCCGGGGCCTACGAGCAGTACTTC

V gene: TRBV2
clone size: -
J gene: TRBJ2-3
D gene: TRBD2
CDR3 protein: CASNAGGPADTQYF
CDR3 DNA: TGTGCCAGCAACGCGGGAGGGCCGGCAGATACGCAGTATTTT

V gene: TRBV6-1
clone size: -
J gene: TRBJ1-5
D gene: TRBD1
CDR3 protein: CASSDWAGQGNQPQHF
CDR3 DNA: TGTGCCAGCAGTGATTGGGCGGGACAGGGCAATCAGCCCCAGCATTTT

V gene: TRBV6-1
clone size: -
J gene: TRBJ1-4
D gene: -
CDR3 protein: CASSESRIPNEKLFF
CDR3 DNA: TGTGCCAGCAGTGAATCCAGGATTCCTAATGAAAAACTGTTTTTT

V gene: TRBV7-2
clone size: -
J gene: TRBJ2-2
D gene: TRBD1
CDR3 protein: CASSRQGVGELFF
CDR3 DNA: TGTGCCAGCAGCCGACAGGGTGTGGGGGAGCTGTTTTTT

V gene: TRBV27
clone size: -
J gene: TRBJ2-1
D gene: -
CDR3 protein: CASSVTGLLTSYNEQFF
CDR3 DNA: TGTGCCAGCAGTGTTACAGGGCTACTAACCTCCTACAATGAGCAGTTCTTC

V gene: TRBV11-1
clone size: -
J gene: TRBJ2-6
D gene: -
CDR3 protein: CASSLVRDSFMTF
CDR3 DNA: TGTGCCAGCAGCTTAGTTCGGGACTCCTTTATGACTTTC

V gene: TRBV7-9
clone size: once
J gene: TRBJ1-2
D gene: TRBD1
CDR3 protein: CASSKRRDAGTVYGYTF
CDR3 DNA: TGTGCCAGCAGCAAAAGGAGGGACGCCGGGACAGTTTATGGCTACACCTTC

V gene: TRBV5-4
clone size: -
J gene: TRBJ2-1
D gene: TRBD2
CDR3 protein: CASSLPPSGDEQFF
CDR3 DNA: TGTGCCAGCAGCTTGCCCCCTAGCGGGGATGAGCAGTTCTTC

V gene: TRBV12-3/TRBV12-4
clone size: -
J gene: TRBJ2-7
D gene: -
CDR3 protein: CASSRGLSYEQYF
CDR3 DNA: TGTGCCAGCAGCCGGGGACTGTCCTACGAGCAGTACTTC

V gene: TRBV21-1
clone size: -
J gene: TRBJ2-7
D gene: -
CDR3 protein: CASSTRTGGVYEQYF
CDR3 DNA: TGTGCCAGCAGCACCCGGACAGGGGGCGTCTACGAGCAGTACTTC

V gene: TRBV4-1
clone size: -
J gene: TRBJ1-4
D gene: -
CDR3 protein: CASSQVLGGANEKLFF
CDR3 DNA: TGCGCCAGCAGCCAGGTCCTGGGAGGAGCTAATGAAAAACTGTTTTTT

V gene: TRBV3-1/TRBV3-2
clone size: -
J gene: TRBJ2-1
D gene: TRBD1
CDR3 protein: CASSQDAGTGGYNEQFF
CDR3 DNA: TGTGCCAGCAGCCAAGATGCCGGGACAGGGGGCTACAATGAGCAGTTCTTC

V gene: TRBV3-1/TRBV3-2
clone size: -
J gene: TRBJ2-5
D gene: -
CDR3 protein: CASSQAGRPQETQYF
CDR3 DNA: TGTGCCAGCAGCCAAGCAGGCCGGCCCCAGGAGACCCAGTACTTC

V gene: TRBV11-2
clone size: few
J gene: TRBJ2-5
D gene: TRBD2
CDR3 protein: CASSLFRGGGETQYF
CDR3 DNA: TGTGCCAGCAGCTTATTCCGGGGGGGCGGAGAGACCCAGTACTTC

V gene: TRBV3-1/TRBV3-2
clone size: few
J gene: TRBJ2-7
D gene: -
CDR3 protein: CASSQDLRSYEQYF
CDR3 DNA: TGTGCCAGCAGCCAAGATCTGAGGTCCTACGAGCAGTACTTC

V gene: TRBV28
clone size: -
J gene: TRBJ2-5
D gene: -
CDR3 protein: CASSLTFGGETQYF
CDR3 DNA: TGTGCCAGCAGTTTGACTTTTGGTGGAGAGACCCAGTACTTC

V gene: TRBV18
clone size: -
J gene: TRBJ2-3
D gene: TRBD2
CDR3 protein: CASSRDGSLAGGPDTQYF
CDR3 DNA: TGTGCCAGCTCACGAGACGGGTCGCTAGCGGGGGGCCCCGATACGCAGTATTTT

V gene: TRBV11-3
clone size: -
J gene: TRBJ2-2
D gene: -
CDR3 protein: CASSLPRGTYGTGELFF
CDR3 DNA: TGTGCCAGCAGCTTACCCCGGGGGACCTATGGGACCGGGGAGCTGTTTTTT

V gene: TRBV11-3
clone size: -
J gene: TRBJ1-2
D gene: TRBD1
CDR3 protein: CASSLGADRVDGYTF
CDR3 DNA: TGTGCCAGCAGCTTAGGGGCGGACAGGGTGGATGGCTACACCTTC

V gene: TRBV4-2
clone size: -
J gene: TRBJ1-2
D gene: -
CDR3 protein: CASSPFDSNYGYTF
CDR3 DNA: TGTGCCAGCAGCCCATTCGACTCTAACTATGGCTACACCTTC

V gene: TRBV5-4
clone size: -
J gene: TRBJ2-1
D gene: TRBD2
CDR3 protein: CASSLSTSGRGDEQFF
CDR3 DNA: TGTGCCAGCAGCCTTTCGACTAGCGGGAGAGGGGATGAGCAGTTCTTC

V gene: TRBV12-3/TRBV12-4
clone size: once
J gene: TRBJ1-1
D gene: -
CDR3 protein: CASSLRGNTEAFF
CDR3 DNA: TGTGCCAGCAGTTTACGGGGGAACACTGAAGCTTTCTTT

V gene: TRBV4-1
clone size: -
J gene: TRBJ2-1
D gene: TRBD2
CDR3 protein: CASSQTSGTYNEQFF
CDR3 DNA: TGCGCCAGCAGCCAAACTAGCGGCACCTACAATGAGCAGTTCTTC

V gene: TRBV7-8
clone size: -
J gene: TRBJ2-5
D gene: TRBD2
CDR3 protein: CASSFIGGSQETQYF
CDR3 DNA: TGTGCCAGCAGCTTTATCGGGGGGTCCCAAGAGACCCAGTACTTC

V gene: TRBV19
clone size: -
J gene: TRBJ1-1
D gene: -
CDR3 protein: CASTQDRSGHTEAFF
CDR3 DNA: TGTGCCAGTACCCAAGACAGAAGTGGGCACACTGAAGCTTTCTTT

V gene: TRBV25-1
clone size: few
J gene: TRBJ2-5
D gene: TRBD1
CDR3 protein: CASSPHRGRETQYF
CDR3 DNA: TGTGCCAGCAGTCCACACAGGGGGCGGGAGACCCAGTACTTC

V gene: TRBV5-8
clone size: -
J gene: TRBJ2-3
D gene: TRBD1
CDR3 protein: CASSFGTVTDTQYF
CDR3 DNA: TGTGCCAGCAGCTTCGGGACAGTCACAGATACGCAGTATTTT

V gene: TRBV19
clone size: -
J gene: TRBJ2-5
D gene: TRBD2
CDR3 protein: CASSIHSGRGGETQYF
CDR3 DNA: TGTGCCAGTAGTATCCATAGCGGGAGAGGCGGAGAGACCCAGTACTTC

V gene: TRBV25-1
clone size: -
J gene: TRBJ1-4
D gene: -
CDR3 protein: CAGGATNEKLFF
CDR3 DNA: TGTGCCGGCGGGGCAACTAATGAAAAACTGTTTTTT

V gene: TRBV28
clone size: -
J gene: TRBJ1-2
D gene: -
CDR3 protein: CASRPPGGGYGYTF
CDR3 DNA: TGTGCCAGCAGGCCCCCGGGCGGGGGCTATGGCTACACCTTC